The entry below describes one T cell receptor beta chain. Its target is not known. These data belong to a study of T cell responses to AZD1222 COVID-19 vaccine. Overall study results and limits: There were mostly white British donors and more females than males, and clonal diversity was possibly underestimated.

Method: immunoSEQ multiplex PCR; TCRdb's copy keeps in-frame clones and lacks some. The sample shows 95,000 to 100,000 clones, 90% of them seen only once. Germline CDR1 reads SGHTA; CDR2 reads FQGNSA. The length of the CDR3 is 13 residues. Unmatched junction bases numbered 7, after V lost 5 bases and J lost 7 bases. The sequence came from an adult in good health. Sequences were derived from peripheral blood, sampled on day 0 of AZD1222 vaccination. The chain uses TRBV7-2 and TRBJ1-2; TRBD1 matches 7 bases. CDR3 sequence (DNA): TGTGCCAGCAGCCCAAGGGGGCCCAGTGGCTACACCTTC. The encoded protein is CASSPRGPSGYTF. Full variable domain (missing parts from reference TRBV7-2 and TRBJ1-2): GAGVSQSPSNKVTEKGKDVELRCDPISGHTALYWYRQSLGQGLEFLIYFQGNSAPDKSGLPSDRFSAERTGGSVSTLTIQRTQQEDSAVYLCASSPRGPSGYTFGSGTRLTVV.